What follows is one T cell receptor beta chain and its context. How the authors handled the data: By means of reference gene primer amplification, nucleated cell counts were estimated. Here immunoSEQ multiplex PCR was the method, and the copy in TCRdb shows in-frame clones only, minus some. For V, J and clone size, that table is used; D and trimming come from the DNA. The table shows 200,000 to 250,000 clones, with roughly 76% occurring only once. This record comes from a study of blood T cell repertoires in COVID-19. This sequence was found in a human donor in a cohort sampled during active COVID-19. The sample consisted of peripheral blood.

CDR3 amino acids: CASSPRDRGFGYGYTF. CDR3 bases: TGTGCCAGCAGTCCCCGAGACAGGGGTTTTGGCTATGGCTACACCTTC. The rearrangement uses TRBV27 and TRBJ1-2; 8 bases are shared with TRBD1. Looked up from germline, CDR1 is MNHEY and CDR2 is SMNVEV (reference sequence). V dropped 5 bases and J dropped 4; count of bases not matched to a gene: 12. There are 16 residues in the CDR3.